The present TCR beta chain was sequenced within a study of cytomegalovirus exposure and HLA in healthy donors. General study findings and limits: In all likelihood, a cluster of highly shared sequence variants was a sequencing artifact. A later analysis appeared to link common viral pathogens to several of the most significant clusters.

Comments on this clone: Its antigen is unknown.

The CDR3 has 15 residues. CDR1 is LNHNV, CDR2 YYDKDF, per germline (reference sequence). Trimming shortened V by 1 base and J by 4 bases, and 10 bases separated the two germline ends. Primers: 60 Vbeta forward and 13 Jbeta reverse. Authors' data handling: Later work found 80 million or so unique TCR beta chains, with approximately 12 million shared. Profiling relied on immunoSEQ multiplex PCR, and the TCRdb table lists in-frame clones only, not all of them. V and J calls and clone size come straight from that table; D and trimming were deduced from the DNA. This sample has 100,000 to 150,000 clones, with over 70% found just once. Participants comprised healthy donors of bone marrow.

The sequence came from a woman under 30 in good health and CMV-seronegative. The rearrangement uses TRBV15 and TRBJ2-2; D uncertain. The sequenced material came from PBMCs. For the CDR3, the DNA is TGTGCCACCAGCAGAGTAATCAGATCCACCGGGGAGCTGTTTTTT. It encodes CATSRVIRSTGELFF.